A single sample gave rise to the 10 T cell receptor beta chains below, sequenced in a study of blood T cell repertoires in COVID-19. The assay was immunoSEQ multiplex PCR, and TCRdb's table has in-frame clones only and misses some. The sample records about 65,000 clones, around nine tenths being singletons. Sequencing was performed on peripheral blood. The receptors were sampled from a man in his sixties with acute or convalescent COVID-19.

The rearrangement links TRBV6-5 to TRBJ1-2; D unclear. The ends were cut back, 5 bases at V and 7 bases at J, with 11 bases in the middle. The CDR3 length is 12 residues. The germline V gene encodes CDR1 MNHEY and CDR2 SVGAGI. CDR3 DNA: TGTGCCAGCAGTACGGAGGGTGGTGGCTACACCTTC. Translation gives CASSTEGGGYTF.

The V call is TRBV7-2, the J call TRBJ2-1; D is perhaps TRBD1 (5 bases). Trimming cost V 3 bases and J 3 bases, with 12 bases left between them. The CDR3 runs to 15 residues. Germline-derived CDR1 and CDR2 are SGHTA and FQGNSA. Here the CDR3 DNA reads TGTGCCAGCAGCTTGGAGCTAGGGGACTACAATGAGCAGTTCTTC. Translation: CASSLELGDYNEQFF. The variable domain in full, completed from reference TRBV7-2 and TRBJ2-1, reads GAGVSQSPSNKVTEKGKDVELRCDPISGHTALYWYRQSLGQGLEFLIYFQGNSAPDKSGLPSDRFSAERTGGSVSTLTIQRTQQEDSAVYLCASSLELGDYNEQFFGPGTRLTVL.

This clone has only one observation. The chain uses TRBV27 and TRBJ2-7; D ambiguous. With 8 bases removed from V and 3 bases from J, the gap between germline ends came to 8 bases. CDR3 length equals 11 residues. The germline CDR1 and CDR2 sequences are MNHEY and SMNVEV (reference sequence). The CDR3 sequence is CASGPNYEQYF. CDR3 bases: TGTGCCAGCGGGCCTAACTACGAGCAGTACTTC.

J is TRBJ2-1 and V is TRBV9, with TRBD1 matching 7 bases. Germline CDR1 is SGDLS and CDR2 is YYNGEE. Trimming took 6 bases from V and 2 from J; bases not matched to a gene: 8. The CDR3 covers 15 residues. The CDR3 here is CASTWDSETYNEQFF. In DNA, the CDR3 is TGTGCCAGCACATGGGACAGTGAGACCTACAATGAGCAGTTCTTC.

V and J are TRBV28 and TRBJ1-2, with TRBD1 as a possible D gene (6 bases). CDR3 length: 14 residues. Trimming removed 4 bases at V and 2 bases at J, with 11 bases between. Germline assignment: CDR1 MDHEN and CDR2 SYDVKM. The CDR3 bases are TGTGCCAGCAGTTCCCCGGGACACAACTATGGCTACACCTTC. It translates to CASSSPGHNYGYTF.

Here the CDR3 DNA reads TGTGCCAGCGGCAGGCAGCCCGGCGACAATGAGCAGTTCTTC. Translated: CASGRQPGDNEQFF. The rearrangement uses TRBV6-6 and TRBJ2-1; D unresolved. From germline, CDR1 is MNHNY and CDR2 SVGAGI (reference sequence). The CDR3 consists of 14 residues. V was trimmed by 8 bases and J by 5 bases, leaving 16 bases between them.

The chain links TRBV7-6 to TRBJ2-3; 9 bases align to TRBD2. J gave up 7 bases and V 3 bases, and 5 bases lay outside the gene matches. The CDR3 totals 14 residues. Germline V gene data show CDR1 as SGHVS and CDR2 as FNYEAQ. This CDR3 is CASSLATSGNTQYF. For the CDR3, the DNA is TGTGCCAGCAGCTTGGCGACTAGCGGCAATACGCAGTATTTT.

This clone was counted a single time. The J gene is TRBJ2-4, the V gene TRBV24-1; D might be TRBD1 (5 bases). Trimming cost V 2 bases and J 7 bases, with 14 bases left between them. CDR1 KGHDR and CDR2 SFDVKD come from the germline V gene. This CDR3 has 15 amino acids. CDR3 DNA sequence: TGTGCCACCAGTGATTACAGGCCTGTAGTGAACATTCAGTACTTC. Translating gives CATSDYRPVVNIQYF.

The rearrangement joins TRBV10-3 to TRBJ2-1; a possible D gene is TRBD1 (6 bases). V shed 4 bases and J shed 0 bases, with 22 bases lying between them. This CDR3 spans 19 amino acids. Looked up from germline, CDR1 is ENHRY and CDR2 is SYGVKD. The CDR3 region has the DNA TGTGCCATCAGTGGAATGGGGGCCTCCCCGCAGGGCTCCTACAATGAGCAGTTCTTC. Amino acid sequence: CAISGMGASPQGSYNEQFF.

This rearrangement joins TRBV5-6 to TRBJ1-5; 10 positions agree with TRBD1. Per the germline V gene, CDR1 is SGHDT and CDR2 is YYEEEE. The trim removed 2 bases at V and 6 bases at J, leaving 5 bases unmatched. The CDR3 runs to 15 residues. CDR3 residues: CASSLETGGSQPQHF. For the CDR3, the DNA is TGTGCCAGCAGCTTAGAGACAGGGGGCTCTCAGCCCCAGCATTTT.